The 24 T cell receptor beta chains listed next were all sequenced from one sample in a study of T-cell memory formation after mild COVID-19. TCRdb re-called the 5' RACE reads with MiXCR, one entry per CDR3 protein. The sample holds more than 350,000 distinct CDR3 sequences; roughly 15% are singletons and the top ten take 20% to 25%. Sequencing used PBMCs or a T cell subset sorted from them (not recorded which). These receptors came from a man aged 18 to 30 who had mild COVID-19 (a few samples of this study predate the infection). Cell type and time point are not known.

This clonotype was seen more than once but under ten times. DNA for the CDR3: TGTGCCAGCAGCCCCGAAGCGGGGCTTTGGGAGACCCAGTACTTC. Encoded protein: CASSPEAGLWETQYF. This chain joins TRBV3-1 and TRBJ2-5, with TRBD2 matching 7 bases. The CDR3 length is 15 residues. V lost 4 bases and J lost 5; bases outside the gene matches: 10. The germline V gene encodes CDR1 LGHDT and CDR2 YNNKEL (reference sequence).

The sample holds a few counts of this clonotype. A read error may account for a junction end that differs from germline. V usage is TRBV6-5 and J usage is TRBJ1-1; possibly TRBD1 for D (6 bases). The CDR3 contains 16 residues. Germline CDR1 is MNHEY and CDR2 is SVGAGI. The CDR3 is CDSRKVGGRSNTEAFF. The DNA for the CDR3 is TGTGACAGCAGAAAGGTGGGGGGGCGATCGAACACTGAAGCTTTCTTT.

This clonotype was seen only a few times. The chain carries TRBV6-2 or TRBV6-3 and TRBJ1-1, with D perhaps matching TRBD1 (5 bases). Germline V gene data show CDR1 as MNHEY and CDR2 as SVGEGT. V was cut by 3 bases and J by 0 bases, with 11 bases left in between. The CDR3 has 15 residues. CDR3 residues: CASSYFDRMNTEAFF. DNA of the CDR3: TGTGCCAGCAGTTATTTTGACAGAATGAACACTGAAGCTTTCTTT.

This chain links TRBV7-9 with TRBJ1-2; TRBD1 matches 9 bases. This CDR3 has 13 amino acids. In germline, CDR1 is SEHNR, CDR2 FQNEAQ (reference sequence). V trimming: 5 bases; J trimming: 7 bases; junction bases outside the gene matches: 5. CDR3 protein: CASSQQGASGYTF. CDR3 coding DNA: TGTGCCAGCAGCCAACAGGGGGCGTCTGGCTACACCTTC.

The chain couples TRBV10-3 to TRBJ2-7; no definite D call. This CDR3 spans 14 amino acids. Trimming shortened V by 0 bases and J by 0 bases, and 6 bases separated the two germline ends. The germline gives CDR1 ENHRY, CDR2 SYGVKD. CDR3 loop: CAISESAGSYEQYV. The CDR3 bases are TGTGCCATCAGTGAGTCGGCTGGCTCCTACGAGCAGTACGTC.

The V gene is TRBV7-3, the J gene TRBJ2-1; D might be TRBD2 (6 bases). The CDR3 runs 15 residues. Trimming left V 1 base short and J 3 bases short, with 10 bases between. Germline V CDR1 and CDR2: SGHTA, FQGTGA. This chain's CDR3 is CASSLNAGFYNEQFF. The CDR3 DNA sequence: TGTGCCAGCAGCTTAAATGCGGGGTTCTACAATGAGCAGTTCTTC.

J is TRBJ1-4 and V is TRBV25-1, with a weak D call TRBD1 (5 bases). V was trimmed by 0 bases and J by 4 bases, leaving 15 bases between them. CDR1 MGHDK and CDR2 SYGVNS come from the germline V gene. The length of the CDR3 is 17 residues. As DNA, the CDR3 is TGTGCCAGCAGTGAATACTCATCGGGGGGACTTAATGAAAAACTGTTTTTT. Encoded protein: CASSEYSSGGLNEKLFF.

This chain joins TRBV15 and TRBJ2-3; 11 bases are a match to TRBD2. The V and J ends lost 0 bases and 5 bases, in that order; junction bases with no gene match: 10. This CDR3 has 18 residues. The V gene's germline CDR1 is LNHNV and CDR2 YYDKDF (reference sequence). Here the CDR3 reads CATSRERFSGGAVDTQYF. The CDR3 bases are TGTGCCACCAGCAGAGAACGTTTTAGCGGGGGGGCCGTAGATACGCAGTATTTT.

The chain uses TRBV29-1 and TRBJ1-2; 10 bases are shared with TRBD1. Germline trimming cut 6 bases from V and 5 bases from J; bases unmatched to any gene: 6. The CDR3 loop spans 13 amino acids. Germline loops: CDR1 SQVTM, CDR2 ANQGSEA. This chain's CDR3 is CSVGTGEGYGYTF. The CDR3 DNA follows: TGCAGCGTCGGGACAGGGGAGGGGTATGGCTACACCTTC.

The J gene is TRBJ2-2, the V gene TRBV4-3; D is possibly TRBD1 or TRBD2 (5 bases each). Deletions cut 4 bases from V and 5 bases from J, with 17 bases between. Germline V CDR1 and CDR2: LGHNA, YSLEER. The CDR3 runs to 16 residues. This CDR3 is CASSPILGTATGELFF. Written as DNA, the CDR3 is TGCGCCAGCAGCCCCATCCTGGGGACGGCGACCGGGGAGCTGTTTTTT.

This clonotype has ten or more counts. CDR3 sequence: CASSPHGGSRGGRVEQFF. As DNA, the CDR3 is TGCGCCAGCAGCCCCCATGGAGGGTCGCGGGGGGGCCGGGTTGAGCAGTTCTTC. This sequence joins TRBV4-3 and TRBJ2-1; 9 nucleotides align to TRBD2. The germline gives CDR1 LGHNA, CDR2 YSLEER. The ends lost 4 bases at V and 9 bases at J; junction bases unmatched: 19. CDR3 size: 18 residues.

CDR3 DNA: TGTGCCAGCAGCTTGGATTTGGACGTGAAAAACATTCAGTACTTC. This sequence encodes CASSLDLDVKNIQYF. The chain has TRBV5-4 and TRBJ2-4; the D is unclear. CDR3 length: 15 amino acids. With 0 bases removed from V and 4 bases from J, the gap between germline ends came to 11 bases. Germline loops: CDR1 SGHNT, CDR2 YYREEE (reference sequence).

The chain carries TRBV7-8 and TRBJ1-5; 8 bases fit TRBD1. The CDR3 length is 16 residues. Germline CDR1 is SGHVS and CDR2 is FQNEAQ. Germline trimming cut 5 bases from V and 0 bases from J; bases unmatched to any gene: 6. The CDR3 sequence: CASSPDRGPSNQPQHF. The CDR3 nucleotides are TGTGCCAGCAGCCCCGACAGGGGCCCTAGCAATCAGCCCCAGCATTTT.

Ten or more counts support this clonotype. The chain is built from TRBV7-2 and TRBJ1-5; D is uncertain. The CDR3 length is 13 residues. Looked up from germline, CDR1 is SGHTA and CDR2 is FQGNSA. V lost 4 bases and J 3 bases, leaving 7 bases between the germline ends. The CDR3 protein is CASSWVNNQPQHF. The CDR3 DNA sequence: TGTGCCAGCAGCTGGGTCAACAATCAGCCCCAGCATTTT.

The rearrangement joins TRBV20-1 to TRBJ2-3; 8 bases map to TRBD1. The germline V gene encodes CDR1 DFQATT and CDR2 SNEGSKA (reference sequence). After removal of 6 bases from V and 1 base from J, the junction contained 6 bases not matched to a gene. The CDR3 length is 14 residues. The CDR3 coding sequence is TGCAGTGCGGAACAGGGGGAAGGCACAGATACGCAGTATTTT. Protein product: CSAEQGEGTDTQYF.

The CDR3 loop reads CASTHRDRAYEQYV. The CDR3 bases are TGTGCCAGCACCCATCGGGACAGAGCATACGAGCAGTACGTC. The J gene is TRBJ2-7, the V gene TRBV7-4, with TRBD1 matching over 7 bases. The CDR3 is made up of 14 amino acids. The V gene end was trimmed by 7 bases and the J gene end by 4 bases; junction bases not matched to a gene: 10. Germline V gives CDR1 SGHVT, CDR2 SQSDAQ.

The rearrangement uses TRBV9 and TRBJ2-5; D call uncertain. V dropped 0 bases and J dropped 3 bases, with 6 bases sitting between them. The CDR3 runs to 13 residues. Germline V gene sequence: CDR1 SGDLS, CDR2 YYNGEE. The CDR3 bases are TGTGCCAGCAGCGTAGGTCAGGAAGAGACCCAGTACTTC. It translates to CASSVGQEETQYF. The whole variable domain, filled in from reference TRBV9 and TRBJ2-5, reads DSGVTQTPKHLITATGQRVTLRCSPRSGDLSVYWYQQSLDQGLQFLIQYYNGEERAKGNILERFSAQQFPDLHSELNLSSLELGDSALYFCASSVGQEETQYFGPGTRLLVL.

The V gene is TRBV7-2, the J gene TRBJ2-3, with D perhaps assigned TRBD1 or TRBD2 (7 bases each). Trimming pared 2 bases from V and 7 bases from J, leaving 22 bases between. The germline V gene has CDR1 SGHTA and CDR2 FQGNSA. This CDR3 has 17 residues. This CDR3 is CASSLSRGTVVTNTQYF. CDR3 DNA sequence: TGTGCCAGCAGCTTATCGCGGGGGACAGTGGTTACAAATACGCAGTATTTT.

This clonotype was counted at least ten times. This chain links TRBV20-1 with TRBJ1-5, with D maybe TRBD1 (6 bases). The V gene's germline CDR1 is DFQATT and CDR2 SNEGSKA (reference sequence). This CDR3 spans 12 amino acids. Between the trimmed V and J ends, which lost 5 bases and 12 bases, there was a span of 17 bases. The CDR3, as DNA: TGCAGTGCTTCCGCAGGGGTGAGAAACCAGCATTTT. It yields the protein CSASAGVRNQHF.

The chain joins TRBV11-3 to TRBJ2-7; 10 bases align to TRBD1. The V segment lost 5 bases and the J segment 2 bases; nucleotides outside the gene matches: 9. CDR3 size: 16 residues. CDR1 and CDR2 from the germline V gene are SGHNT and YENEEA. The CDR3 nucleotides are TGTGCCAGCAGCCCCACAGGACAGGGGGGTCCCTACGAGCAGTACTTC. Its protein product is CASSPTGQGGPYEQYF. The full variable domain, its missing parts supplied by reference TRBV11-3 and TRBJ2-7, is EAGVVQSPRYKIIEKKQPVAFWCNPISGHNTLYWYLQNLGQGPELLIRYENEEAVDDSQLPKDRFSAERLKGVDSTLKIQPAELGDSAVYLCASSPTGQGGPYEQYFGPGTRLTVT.

This clonotype was detected a few times. The rearrangement links TRBV30 to TRBJ2-1; D is undetermined. Germline-derived CDR1 and CDR2 are GTSNPN and SVGIG (reference sequence). The CDR3 extends over 10 amino acids. V was trimmed by 1 base and J by 13 bases, leaving 8 bases between them. Written as DNA, the CDR3 is TGTGCCTGGAGTGGTCCGCCCCAGTTCTTC. Protein sequence: CAWSGPPQFF. The full variable domain, in which reference TRBV30 and TRBJ2-1 provide the parts outside the CDR3, is SQTIHQWPATLVQPVGSPLSLECTVEGTSNPNLYWYRQAAGRGLQLLFYSVGIGQISSEVPQNLSASRPQDRQFILSSKKLLLSDSGFYLCAWSGPPQFFGPGTRLTVL.

This clonotype was observed a handful of times. The V call is TRBV7-7, the J call TRBJ2-5; D possibly corresponds to TRBD1 (6 bases). The CDR3 length is 15 residues. Deletions cut 5 bases from V and 3 bases from J, with 16 bases between. Germline V gene data show CDR1 as SSHAT and CDR2 as FNYEAQ (reference sequence). The CDR3 region has the DNA TGTGCCAGCAGCCCAGACCCCGGGACAAAAGAGACCCAGTACTTC. Translation: CASSPDPGTKETQYF. Full variable domain (outside the CDR3, taken from reference TRBV7-7 and TRBJ2-5): GAGVSQSPRYKVTKRGQDVTLRCDPISSHATLYWYQQALGQGPEFLTYFNYEAQPDKSGLPSDRFSAERPEGSISTLTIQRTEQRDSAMYRCASSPDPGTKETQYFGPGTRLLVL.

This rearrangement joins TRBV11-2 to TRBJ2-7; TRBD1 aligns across 9 bases. Trimming took 4 bases from V and 6 from J; bases not matched to a gene: 7. Germline lookup yields CDR1 SGHAT and CDR2 FQNNGV. The length of the CDR3 is 14 residues. CDR3 protein: CASSYSGTGSEQYF. The DNA for the CDR3 is TGTGCCAGCAGCTACTCCGGGACAGGGTCCGAGCAGTACTTC.

The chain has TRBV12-3 or TRBV12-4 and TRBJ1-1, with D perhaps matching TRBD1 (5 bases). Trimming shortened V by 7 bases and J by 1 base, and 10 bases separated the two germline ends. This CDR3 contains 13 residues. CDR3 coding DNA: TGTGCCAGCACCCTTACAGGGAACACTGAAGCTTTCTTT. Protein: CASTLTGNTEAFF.